One and the same sample provided the 24 T cell receptor beta chains below, sequenced in a study of cytomegalovirus exposure and HLA in healthy donors. 13 Jbeta primers and 60 Vbeta primers were used for the PCR. Repertoires were generated with immunoSEQ multiplex PCR, while TCRdb's copy carries only in-frame clones and drops some. Among 150,000 to 200,000 clones listed, roughly four fifths were seen once. Sequencing was carried out using PBMCs. The receptors derive from a male donor in good health and CMV-seropositive.

The rearrangement joins TRBV11-2 to TRBJ2-7; unclear D gene. Trimming removed 5 bases from V and 0 bases from J, with 11 bases in between. The CDR3 length is 14 residues. In germline, CDR1 is SGHAT, CDR2 FQNNGV. The CDR3, as DNA: TGTGCCAGCAGCCCTGCGGCGTACTCCTACGAGCAGTACTTC. This sequence encodes CASSPAAYSYEQYF.

J is TRBJ1-1 and V is TRBV6-5, with D possibly being TRBD1 (6 bases). CDR1 and CDR2 from the germline V gene are MNHEY and SVGAGI. CDR3 length: 13 residues. The V gene lost 6 bases and the J gene lost 0 bases, with 8 bases spanning the gap. The CDR3 is CASRQGLNTEAFF. The CDR3 DNA reads TGTGCCAGCAGACAGGGCTTGAACACTGAAGCTTTCTTT.

Regarding this clone: No DNA is shown, since the ends of the CDR3 on it are uncertain; the CDR3 is the one TCRdb lists. The chain employs TRBV5-4 and TRBJ2-3; TRBD1 reflects the table's D call only, with no check against the DNA. The CDR3 is 16 amino acids in total, end residues counted. Germline V CDR1 and CDR2: SGHNT, YYREEE (reference sequence). The CDR3 loop is CASNTDRGQGQIRSIF.

The chain carries TRBV6-5 and TRBJ2-2, with 10 bases that match TRBD2. CDR1 and CDR2 from the germline V gene are MNHEY and SVGAGI. With 6 bases clipped from V and 6 bases from J, the junction kept 4 bases outside the gene matches. The CDR3 sequence is 14 residues long. The CDR3 region has the DNA TGTGCCAGCAGCCTTAGCGGGGGGTCCGGGGAGCTGTTTTTT. Its translation is CASSLSGGSGELFF.

V gene TRBV6-6 combines with J gene TRBJ1-5; 8 bases align to TRBD1. V dropped 7 bases and J dropped 3; count of bases not matched to a gene: 8. Germline V gene data show CDR1 as MNHNY and CDR2 as SVGAGI (reference sequence). The CDR3 contains 15 residues. The CDR3 region is CASTPDRGDNQPQHF. The CDR3, as DNA: TGTGCCAGCACGCCAGACAGGGGAGACAATCAGCCCCAGCATTTT.

The chain employs TRBV18 and TRBJ2-2; possible D gene TRBD1, 6 bases. Trimming took off 5 bases at V and 2 bases at J, with 15 bases between the two ends. Germline V CDR1 and CDR2: KGHSH, LQKENI. The CDR3 consists of 16 residues. Here the CDR3 DNA reads TGTGCCAGCTCATACGGACAGCCGATTAACACCGGGGAGCTGTTTTTT. This codes for CASSYGQPINTGELFF.

The J gene is TRBJ1-1, the V gene TRBV7-2, with 11 bases matching TRBD1. This CDR3 contains 17 residues. Germline V CDR1 and CDR2: SGHTA, FQGNSA. V lost 1 base to trimming and J lost 4 bases; unmatched junction nucleotides: 8. CDR3 DNA: TGTGCCAGCAGCTTAGTGGCCCGGACAGGGGGCCGCACTGAAGCTTTCTTT. Translating it yields CASSLVARTGGRTEAFF.

The chain joins TRBV6-6 to TRBJ1-5, with a weak D call TRBD1 (6 bases). The CDR3 has 14 residues. Germline V gene data show CDR1 as MNHNY and CDR2 as SVGAGI (reference sequence). V was shortened by 5 bases and J by 3 bases, with 11 bases between the two germline ends. The chain's CDR3 is CASSTTGTNQPQHF. Written as DNA, the CDR3 is TGTGCCAGCAGTACGACAGGTACCAATCAGCCCCAGCATTTT.

This sequence joins TRBV5-1 and TRBJ2-1, with TRBD2 identical over 11 bases. Germline V CDR1 and CDR2: SGHRS, YFSETQ. CDR3 size: 16 residues. Trimming removed 6 bases from V and 4 bases from J; junction bases left unmatched: 9. CDR3 residues: CASTMEGTSGYNEQFF. The CDR3 DNA is TGCGCCAGCACTATGGAGGGGACTAGCGGATACAATGAGCAGTTCTTC.

The chain recombines TRBV7-9 with TRBJ2-2; 8 bases are shared with TRBD2. Trimming at V came to 5 bases and at J to 1 base, leaving 9 bases not matched to a gene. Germline loops: CDR1 SEHNR, CDR2 FQNEAQ (reference sequence). This CDR3 has 17 residues. Here the CDR3 reads CASSPVGLAENTGELFF. DNA of the CDR3: TGTGCCAGCAGCCCCGTCGGACTAGCTGAGAACACCGGGGAGCTGTTTTTT.

The rearrangement joins TRBV9 to TRBJ2-3; the match to TRBD2 covers 9 bases. The CDR3 covers 15 residues. Germline CDR1 is SGDLS and CDR2 is YYNGEE. Trimming cost V 3 bases and J 6 bases; bases outside gene matches: 8. DNA for the CDR3: TGTGCCAGCAGCGCATGGCGGGGGGGCGGTGATACGCAGTATTTT. Its translation: CASSAWRGGGDTQYF.

This clone was found once. The chain recombines TRBV5-5 with TRBJ1-5; D is undetermined. This CDR3 has 15 residues. The germline V and J ends were trimmed by 2 bases and 5 bases, with 14 bases remaining between them. Looked up from germline, CDR1 is SGHKS and CDR2 is YYEKEE (reference sequence). The CDR3 nucleotides read TGTGCCAGCAGCTTCGAGGCGGGTGGTTATCAGCCCCAGCATTTT. Residues: CASSFEAGGYQPQHF. The complete variable domain, with remaining parts taken from reference TRBV5-5 and TRBJ1-5, reads DAGVTQSPTHLIKTRGQQVTLRCSPISGHKSVSWYQQVLGQGPQFIFQYYEKEERGRGNFPDRFSARQFPNYSSELNVNALLLGDSALYLCASSFEAGGYQPQHFGDGTRLSIL.

The chain has TRBV19 and TRBJ2-1; 11 nucleotides align to TRBD2. This CDR3 contains 18 residues. Germline V CDR1 and CDR2: LNHDA, SQIVND (reference sequence). J lost 5 bases, V lost 6 bases, and 15 bases had no gene match. The DNA for the CDR3 is TGTGCCAGTAGGAAACTAGCGGGAGCTTACTCGCTTAACAATGAGCAGTTCTTC. This translates into CASRKLAGAYSLNNEQFF.

In this sample, this clone turned up a few times. The V gene is TRBV6-1, the J gene TRBJ1-4, with D perhaps matching TRBD1 (6 bases). From germline, CDR1 is MNHNS and CDR2 SASEGT. The germline V and J ends were trimmed by 3 bases and 5 bases, with 13 bases remaining between them. The CDR3 consists of 15 residues. The CDR3 bases are TGTGCCAGCAGTGACCTATCGGGGGGCAATGAAAAACTGTTTTTT. Translation gives CASSDLSGGNEKLFF.

The V call is TRBV5-1, the J call TRBJ2-7; tentatively, D is TRBD1 (6 bases). Trimming left V 2 bases short and J 4 bases short, with 10 bases between. Germline CDR1 reads SGHRS; CDR2 reads YFSETQ. The CDR3 totals 13 residues. CDR3 DNA sequence: TGCGCCAGCAGCTTCGGCAGGGGATACGAGCAGTACTTC. Protein: CASSFGRGYEQYF.

The chain employs TRBV9 and TRBJ2-6; no clear D gene. Germline V gene lookup returns CDR1 SGDLS and CDR2 YYNGEE. The CDR3 totals 15 residues. V was shortened by 0 bases and J by 0 bases, with 4 bases between the two germline ends. The DNA of the CDR3 is TGTGCCAGCAGCGTAGGAGCCTCTGGGGCCAACGTCCTGACTTTC. Its protein is CASSVGASGANVLTF.

In regard to this clone: An end of the junction does not agree with germline; a read error may underlie this. The chain combines TRBV7-2 with TRBJ2-7; 10 nucleotides match TRBD2. The CDR3 has 13 amino acids. CDR1 and CDR2 (germline): SGHTA, FQGNSA. CDR3 sequence reads: CASSLASGRAMNF. The CDR3 coding sequence is TGTGCCAGCAGCTTGGCCAGCGGGAGGGCCATGAACTTC.

V usage is TRBV11-2 and J usage is TRBJ1-1; perhaps TRBD1 as D (5 bases). The V end was cut by 4 bases, the J end by 5 bases, with 14 bases between. Germline V lookup: CDR1 SGHAT, CDR2 FQNNGV. The CDR3 consists of 14 residues. CDR3 nucleotides: TGTGCCAGCAGCTCCTTTCAGGGTGGGACTGAAGCTTTCTTT. Its translation is CASSSFQGGTEAFF.

This clone has only one observation. The chain is built from TRBV5-1 and TRBJ1-1; D is possibly TRBD1 (5 bases). CDR3 length equals 14 residues. V lost 1 base to trimming and J lost 1 base, with 8 bases between them. Per germline, CDR1 SGHRS and CDR2 YFSETQ. The CDR3 coding sequence is TGCGCCAGCAGCTTGCTTACAGGGAACACTGAAGCTTTCTTT. This codes for CASSLLTGNTEAFF.

This clone has a handful of counts. This chain connects TRBV5-1 to TRBJ1-3; maybe TRBD1 (6 bases). This CDR3 is 15 amino acids long. V shed 7 bases and J shed 3 bases, with 17 bases lying between them. The germline CDR1 and CDR2 sequences are SGHRS and YFSETQ. The CDR3 protein is CASSSGQGSGNTIYF. DNA for the CDR3: TGCGCCAGCTCCAGTGGGCAGGGGAGTGGAAACACCATATATTTT.

The chain carries TRBV6-1 and TRBJ2-1; D perhaps matches TRBD2 (6 bases). There are 11 residues in the CDR3. V lost 8 bases to trimming and J lost 8 bases, with 10 bases between them. The germline CDR1 and CDR2 sequences are MNHNS and SASEGT. This CDR3 is CASGREDEQFF. As DNA, the CDR3 is TGTGCCAGCGGAAGGGAGGATGAGCAGTTCTTC.

This rearrangement joins TRBV28 to TRBJ2-7; 12 bases agree with TRBD1. This CDR3 is built from 15 residues. Germline CDR1 MDHEN, CDR2 SYDVKM. J was trimmed by 7 bases and V by 4 bases; bases with no gene match: 8. DNA for the CDR3: TGTGCCAGCAGTTCCCCCGGGACAGGGGGCTGGGAGCAGTACTTC. It encodes CASSSPGTGGWEQYF.

The genes are TRBV30 and TRBJ2-7; 7 bases line up with TRBD1. Looked up from germline, CDR1 is GTSNPN and CDR2 is SVGIG (reference sequence). This CDR3 region has 15 residues. V trimming: 0 bases; J trimming: 5 bases; junction bases outside the gene matches: 10. CDR3 protein: CAWSVLKTGPHEQYF. CDR3 coding DNA: TGTGCCTGGAGTGTACTCAAGACAGGGCCCCACGAGCAGTACTTC.

The V gene is TRBV2, the J gene TRBJ2-3, with TRBD2 matching 8 bases. With V trimmed by 6 bases and J by 4 bases, 12 bases remained unmatched. The CDR3 spans 16 residues. Germline V gene lookup returns CDR1 SNHLY and CDR2 FYNNEI. The CDR3: CASRPTSGPLADTQYF. The CDR3 nucleotides read TGTGCCAGCAGACCTACTAGCGGTCCGTTGGCAGATACGCAGTATTTT.